The clone carrying this T cell receptor beta chain turned up a few times. Its antigen is unknown. The data stem from a study of T-cell memory formation after mild COVID-19. TCRdb passed the 5' RACE reads through MiXCR, listing each CDR3 protein once. Among about 200,000 distinct CDR3 sequences listed, over 9% were seen once. General study results and limits: CD4+ contracting clones lay mainly in CM and EM, CD8+ ones in EMRA.

The receptor was derived from a young man who had mild COVID-19 (a few samples of this study predate the infection). Cell type and time point are not known. The sequenced sample was PBMCs or a T cell subset sorted from them (not recorded which).

CDR3 in amino acids: CASTQYGGKGYGYTF. For the CDR3, the DNA is TGTGCCAGTACCCAATATGGGGGTAAGGGCTATGGCTACACCTTC. The rearrangement uses TRBV19 and TRBJ1-2, with a possible D match to TRBD1 (5 bases). Germline V gives CDR1 LNHDA, CDR2 SQIVND (reference sequence). The V gene lost 7 bases and the J gene lost 4 bases, with 19 bases spanning the gap. CDR3 length: 15 residues.